Following are 30 T cell receptor beta chains from one sample sequenced in a study of T cells in Graves' hyperthyroidism and ophthalmopathy. TCR beta CDR3 regions were amplified from RNA transcripts. TCR CDR3 regions were first amplified by RT-PCR with HTBI primers. In TCRdb, the multiplex PCR reads were re-called with MiXCR into one record per CDR3 protein. The profile shows approximately 400,000 distinct CDR3 sequences, roughly 14% of them singletons. Sequencing input: blood. These receptors came from a woman aged 55-70 years with Graves' hyperthyroidism.

This clonotype has at least ten counts. V gene TRBV7-3 combines with J gene TRBJ2-2, with 14 bases fitting TRBD2. The J segment lost 2 bases and the V segment lost 5 bases, leaving 10 bases of the junction unmatched. This CDR3 is 19 amino acids long. CDR1 is SGHTA and CDR2 is FQGTGA in the germline V gene. CDR3 sequence reads: CASSTHGTSGRLNTGELFF. DNA for the CDR3: TGTGCCAGCAGCACCCACGGGACTAGCGGGAGACTAAACACCGGGGAGCTGTTTTTT.

This clonotype was observed many times. The chain combines TRBV18 with TRBJ2-5; D gene ambiguous. This CDR3 contains 13 residues. V dropped 3 bases and J dropped 7 bases, with 12 bases sitting between them. The germline CDR1 and CDR2 sequences are KGHSH and LQKENI. Written as DNA, the CDR3 is TGTGCCAGCTCACCCTCGGAGATCCGGACCCAGTACTTC. It is translated as CASSPSEIRTQYF.

Ten or more counts support this clonotype. V and J are TRBV7-9 and TRBJ2-1; D ambiguous. The CDR3 consists of 16 residues. Germline CDR1 and CDR2: SEHNR and FQNEAQ (reference sequence). Trimming stripped 6 bases from V and 1 base from J, with 16 bases between. CDR3 sequence reads: CASRPSPRNSYNEQFF. The CDR3 DNA reads as TGTGCCAGCAGACCAAGTCCTAGGAATTCCTACAATGAGCAGTTCTTC.

The chain carries TRBV9 and TRBJ1-3; D ambiguous. The germline V gene encodes CDR1 SGDLS and CDR2 YYNGEE. The CDR3 is 14 residues long. Trimming cost V 1 base and J 7 bases, with 12 bases left between them. Here the CDR3 reads CASSVLEGGNTIYF. CDR3 nucleotide sequence: TGTGCCAGCAGCGTATTGGAGGGAGGCAACACCATATATTTT.

This clonotype was found many times. The chain links TRBV5-1 to TRBJ1-5; maybe TRBD1 (6 bases). Trimming removed 0 bases at V and 7 bases at J, with 11 bases between. This CDR3 is built from 14 residues. Germline V gives CDR1 SGHRS, CDR2 YFSETQ. In DNA, the CDR3 is TGCGCCAGCAGCTTGGAGCAGGGGAACCAGCCCCAGCATTTT. Residues: CASSLEQGNQPQHF.

The chain combines TRBV10-3 with TRBJ1-1; no definite D call. The V gene's germline CDR1 is ENHRY and CDR2 SYGVKD. This CDR3 spans 13 amino acids. V was pared by 4 bases and J by 4 bases, with 10 bases between. The CDR3, as DNA: TGTGCCATCAGTGTCGAGGAATCCACTGAAGCTTTCTTT. Amino acids: CAISVEESTEAFF.

This clonotype was counted ten times or more. The CDR3 DNA follows: TGTGCCAGCAGCTTCGCGGGGGAGGAGACCCAGTACTTC. This codes for CASSFAGEETQYF. The chain couples TRBV5-8 to TRBJ2-5; 7 bases are a match to TRBD2. With V trimmed by 2 bases and J by 5 bases, 3 bases remained unmatched. There are 13 residues in the CDR3. CDR1 SGHTS and CDR2 YDEGEE come from the germline V gene.

Only one count was recorded for this clonotype. The chain employs TRBV24-1 and TRBJ2-7, with 7 bases fitting TRBD2. The junction had 5 bases not matched to a gene; V was cut back by 9 bases and J by 1 base. Germline assignment: CDR1 KGHDR and CDR2 SFDVKD. This CDR3 spans 13 amino acids. The CDR3 DNA is TGTGCCACCCTTAGCGGGTCTTCCTACGAGCAGTACTTC. It encodes CATLSGSSYEQYF.

This clonotype appeared a few times. The chain combines TRBV4-1 with TRBJ2-7, with 7 nucleotides matching TRBD2. Germline lookup yields CDR1 MGHRA and CDR2 YSYEKL. CDR3 length equals 18 residues. Trimming cost V 1 base and J 2 bases; bases outside gene matches: 14. The CDR3 sequence is CASSQVRGVGTTTYEQYF. The DNA of the CDR3 is TGCGCCAGCAGCCAAGTGAGAGGTGTGGGGACTACAACCTACGAGCAGTACTTC.

In its sample, this clonotype was seen many times. The chain carries TRBV18 and TRBJ2-3; TRBD1 aligns across 9 bases. The V gene's germline CDR1 is KGHSH and CDR2 LQKENI. CDR3 length: 15 residues. V gave up 6 bases and J gave up 2 bases; unmatched junction bases: 6. CDR3 bases: TGTGCCAGCTCCACCGGGACAGGGCTCACAGATACGCAGTATTTT. Translating gives CASSTGTGLTDTQYF.

This clonotype was counted at least ten times. The chain links TRBV10-3 to TRBJ2-2; the match to TRBD2 covers 12 bases. This CDR3 is 16 amino acids long. V gave up 7 bases and J gave up 2 bases; unmatched junction bases: 5. CDR1 ENHRY and CDR2 SYGVKD come from the germline V gene. The CDR3 reads CAIKSSGRGNTGELFF. The CDR3 DNA sequence: TGTGCCATCAAATCTAGCGGGAGGGGAAACACCGGGGAGCTGTTTTTT.

The chain recombines TRBV6-1 with TRBJ2-5, with D tentatively TRBD2 (6 bases). The length of the CDR3 is 15 residues. Germline CDR1 reads MNHNS; CDR2 reads SASEGT. The germline V and J ends were trimmed by 2 bases and 1 base, with 11 bases remaining between them. The CDR3 DNA reads TGTGCCAGCAGTGAATTCCGGGAGACCCAAGAGACCCAGTACTTC. This translates into CASSEFRETQETQYF.

CDR3 DNA sequence: TGTGCCAGTAGTGTCGGACTAGCGGAGCTCTACGAGCAGTACTTC. Residues: CASSVGLAELYEQYF. The rearrangement uses TRBV19 and TRBJ2-7, with 10 bases aligning to TRBD2. Germline CDR1 and CDR2: LNHDA and SQIVND (reference sequence). V lost 5 bases to trimming and J lost 3 bases; unmatched junction nucleotides: 7. The CDR3 runs 15 residues.

In its sample, this clonotype was seen a few times. The V and J genes are TRBV25-1 and TRBJ1-5; TRBD1 might be the D (5 bases). Germline values: CDR1 MGHDK, CDR2 SYGVNS. V lost 8 bases and J lost 0, with 14 bases in between. CDR3 length: 15 residues. CDR3 protein: CASGDSSYSNQPQHF. In DNA, the CDR3 is TGTGCCAGCGGCGACAGTTCATATAGCAATCAGCCCCAGCATTTT.

A few counts support this clonotype. The rearrangement joins TRBV10-1 to TRBJ2-3, with D hard to call. Per the germline V gene, CDR1 is WNHNN and CDR2 is SYGVQD (reference sequence). V lost 2 bases and J lost 3, with 6 bases in between. The CDR3 contains 13 residues. CDR3 sequence reads: CASSEHGTDTQYF. CDR3 DNA sequence: TGCGCCAGCAGTGAGCACGGGACAGATACGCAGTATTTT.

In this sample, this clonotype turned up a few times. The chain carries TRBV4-2 and TRBJ2-7, with 12 bases aligning to TRBD2. The CDR3 has 18 amino acids. The ends lost 4 bases at V and 5 bases at J; junction bases unmatched: 15. Germline V gives CDR1 LGHNA, CDR2 YNFKEQ. DNA of the CDR3: TGTGCCAGCAGCCGTGACCTAGCGGGAGGGCCTAAGTCTCACGAGCAGTACTTC. Its protein product is CASSRDLAGGPKSHEQYF.

There are a few counts of this clonotype. The chain joins TRBV27 to TRBJ2-5, with 7 bases fitting TRBD1. This CDR3 is built from 13 residues. V was clipped by 3 bases and J by 3 bases; unmatched bases: 1. Germline CDR1 reads MNHEY; CDR2 reads SMNVEV (reference sequence). As DNA, the CDR3 is TGTGCCAGCAGTTTGACAGGGAAAGAGACCCAGTACTTC. This sequence encodes CASSLTGKETQYF.

Points on this clonotype: A much larger clone lies one base from this, so it may be a read error. The J gene is TRBJ2-3, the V gene TRBV18; 9 nucleotides agree with TRBD2. From germline, CDR1 is KGHSH and CDR2 LQKENI. The CDR3 extends over 16 amino acids. Germline trimming cut 1 base from V and 8 bases from J; bases unmatched to any gene: 10. As DNA, the CDR3 is TGTGCCAGCTCACCACGGCTGGTAGCGGGAGAAGGTACGCAGTATTTT. This translates into CASSPRLVAGEGTQYF.

This clonotype has only a few counts. V is TRBV5-4 and J is TRBJ2-7; 10 positions agree with TRBD1. CDR1 and CDR2 from the germline V gene are SGHNT and YYREEE (reference sequence). CDR3 length equals 16 residues. V gave up 4 bases and J gave up 4 bases; unmatched junction bases: 11. CDR3 residues: CASSPLGTGDQYEQYF. The CDR3 DNA sequence: TGTGCCAGCAGCCCACTCGGGACAGGGGATCAATACGAGCAGTACTTC.

This clonotype appeared many times. The chain uses TRBV7-9 and TRBJ1-1; no definite D call. The CDR3 is 13 amino acids. Germline V gives CDR1 SEHNR, CDR2 FQNEAQ (reference sequence). V lost 5 bases and J lost 4, with 11 bases in between. The CDR3 coding sequence is TGTGCCAGCAGCGGTCTTGGGGTCACTGAAGCTTTCTTT. Protein: CASSGLGVTEAFF.

The sample holds a few counts of this clonotype. CDR3 coding DNA: TGTGCCAGCAGCTACCGGACGGGTCTAGCCAAAAACATTCAGTACTTC. The encoded protein is CASSYRTGLAKNIQYF. The rearrangement links TRBV11-1 to TRBJ2-4, with D unclear. This CDR3 has 16 residues. Trimming removed 4 bases at V and 0 bases at J, with 13 bases between. CDR1 and CDR2 (germline): SGHAT, FQDESV (reference sequence).

This clonotype was detected ten times or more. This chain joins TRBV20-1 and TRBJ2-3; D not certain. The CDR3 totals 10 residues. Trimming pared 4 bases from V and 6 bases from J, leaving 5 bases between. Germline V gives CDR1 DFQATT, CDR2 SNEGSKA (reference sequence). CDR3 in DNA: TGCAGTGCTACGGACGATACGCAGTATTTT. Its protein product is CSATDDTQYF.

Many counts were recorded for this clonotype. In DNA, the CDR3 is TGTGCCAGCAGTTACTCCCGGCAGGGCCCGAACACCGGGGAGCTGTTTTTT. Translating it yields CASSYSRQGPNTGELFF. The rearrangement joins TRBV6-2 or TRBV6-3 to TRBJ2-2; D is perhaps TRBD1 (5 bases). The CDR3 has 17 residues. Trimming left V 0 bases short and J 0 bases short, with 11 bases between. CDR1 MNHEY and CDR2 SVGEGT come from the germline V gene.

This clonotype was recorded at least ten times. The chain uses TRBV3-1 and TRBJ2-1; TRBD2 agrees at 7 bases. This CDR3 has 15 residues. With V trimmed by 1 base and J by 6 bases, 6 bases remained unmatched. The germline CDR1 and CDR2 sequences are LGHDT and YNNKEL (reference sequence). CDR3 nucleotides: TGTGCCAGCAGCCAAGGGCTAGCGGAGACCAATGAGCAGTTCTTC. As protein: CASSQGLAETNEQFF.

This clonotype was found a few times. This chain connects TRBV6-2 or TRBV6-3 to TRBJ2-3; D is ambiguous. Germline CDR1 is MNHEY and CDR2 is SVGEGT. Trimming took off 5 bases at V and 4 bases at J, with 10 bases between the two ends. The CDR3 runs 13 residues. The chain's CDR3 is CASSPLLADTQYF. The CDR3 region has the DNA TGTGCCAGCAGTCCACTATTGGCAGATACGCAGTATTTT.

This clonotype was counted many times. The CDR3 reads CASSLRARSSGTTGELFF. The CDR3 nucleotides read TGCGCCAGCAGCCTGCGAGCGCGGTCTAGCGGGACTACCGGGGAGCTGTTTTTT. V gene TRBV5-1 combines with J gene TRBJ2-2, with 9 bases lining up with TRBD2. The V gene end was trimmed by 4 bases and the J gene end by 5 bases; junction bases not matched to a gene: 15. This CDR3 contains 18 residues. The germline gives CDR1 SGHRS, CDR2 YFSETQ.

This rearrangement joins TRBV24-1 to TRBJ1-2; tentative D call: TRBD1 (5 bases). V lost 7 bases and J lost 6, with 14 bases in between. The length of the CDR3 is 13 residues. Germline CDR1 KGHDR, CDR2 SFDVKD. In DNA form, the CDR3 reads TGTGCCACCAGCTCCGGCCAGGGCGATGGCTACACCTTC. As protein: CATSSGQGDGYTF.

This clonotype was observed many times. The chain is built from TRBV20-1 and TRBJ2-3, with no clear D. V was trimmed by 2 bases and J by 2 bases, leaving 8 bases between them. This CDR3 contains 13 residues. Germline V gene sequence: CDR1 DFQATT, CDR2 SNEGSKA (reference sequence). CDR3 region: CSARPGPTDTQYF. The CDR3 region has the DNA TGCAGTGCTAGACCCGGACCCACAGATACGCAGTATTTT.

This clonotype was observed many times. This chain links TRBV5-1 with TRBJ2-1; 12 bases line up with TRBD2. CDR3 length: 16 residues. J gave up 3 bases and V 4 bases, and 5 bases lay outside the gene matches. CDR1 and CDR2 from the germline V gene are SGHRS and YFSETQ. The CDR3 coding sequence is TGCGCCAGCAGCCAGACTAGCGGGAGACGCTACAATGAGCAGTTCTTC. It codes for CASSQTSGRRYNEQFF.

This clonotype has at least ten counts. CDR3 in DNA: TGTGCCTGGAACTGGGACAGCTATAATTCACCCCTCCACTTT. This codes for CAWNWDSYNSPLHF. This rearrangement joins TRBV30 to TRBJ1-6; TRBD1 matches 7 bases. The CDR3 consists of 14 residues. Germline assignment: CDR1 GTSNPN and CDR2 SVGIG (reference sequence). V was clipped by 4 bases and J by 3 bases; unmatched bases: 3.